The 3 T cell receptor beta chains below come from one sample, sequenced in a study of Graves' ophthalmopathy and Graves' hyperthyroidism. From RNA, the CDR3 regions of TCR beta chains were amplified and sequenced. The workflow started with a first-round RT-PCR run with HTBI primers and then moved on to a second-round multiplex PCR. TCRdb processed the multiplex PCR reads anew with MiXCR; each CDR3 protein has one entry. The sample holds around 1.1 million distinct CDR3 sequences, 36% seen once. Sequenced sample: peripheral blood or thyroid tissue (not recorded which). These receptors originate from an adult man with Graves' hyperthyroidism.

The chain links TRBV6-2 or TRBV6-3 to TRBJ1-1; D might be TRBD1 (6 bases). The germline CDR1 and CDR2 sequences are MNHEY and SVGEGT. The CDR3 contains 14 residues. V was pared by 6 bases and J by 8 bases, with 19 bases between. DNA for the CDR3: TGTGCCAGCAGAGATACAGGGCTGGCGAGAGAAGCTTTCTTT. It specifies CASRDTGLAREAFF.

The V gene is TRBV10-3, the J gene TRBJ1-6; D may be TRBD1 (5 bases). Germline V CDR1 and CDR2: ENHRY, SYGVKD. Trimming removed 3 bases at V and 0 bases at J, with 9 bases between. The CDR3 runs 16 residues. CDR3 region: CAISDVGGSYNSPLHF. The CDR3 DNA reads as TGTGCCATCAGTGACGTTGGGGGCTCCTATAATTCACCCCTCCACTTT.

The CDR3 reads CASKAGGATEAFF. CDR3 nucleotides: TGTGCCAGCAAGGCCGGGGGGGCGACTGAAGCTTTCTTT. The V and J genes are TRBV25-1 and TRBJ1-1, with TRBD1 as a possible D gene (6 bases). Trimming stripped 7 bases from V and 5 bases from J, with 14 bases between. The germline V gene encodes CDR1 MGHDK and CDR2 SYGVNS. This CDR3 contains 13 residues.